This entry concerns a single T cell receptor beta chain. This clone was counted once. The target of this receptor is not known. Qualities for individual bases were not recorded, and no much larger clone is one base off. This record comes from a study of blood T cell repertoires in COVID-19 (dated by TCRdb to 2018 to 2021). Broadly, across the study: The collaborator samples originated in the United States, Italy and Spain and spanned the acute and convalescent phases of COVID-19. The material from the prospective study consisted of cDNA or gDNA derived from T cells, B-cell-depleted T cells, or PBMCs. Subjects who had been exposed to COVID-19, were actively infected with it, or had recovered from it provided the deeply sampled blood TCRbeta repertoires that made up the dataset. The repertoires were made available in a free public database intended to serve as a resource for research on the immune response to SARS-CoV-2. The samples were drawn from two sources: the first 160 participants of the ongoing ImmuneRACE study, and 950 to 1,500 subjects contributed by 6 global collaborators. Sample metadata almost always included a de-identified subject ID, COVID-19 status, age in years and sex. HLA class I and class II types, where available, came from metadata supplied by the sample provider rather than from assay-based typing. Broad study findings and their caveats: The amount of clinical and demographic metadata varied by source and participant and was provided uncurated.

The CDR3 numbers 14 residues from cysteine through phenylalanine. Kept here is only the CDR3 DNA, which spans 42 bases and is read in frame from base 1. CDR1 and CDR2 (LNHDA, SQIVND) derive from the germline V gene (reference sequence). A distance of 16 bases separates the germline ends of V and J, which lose 7 bases and 6 bases respectively. TCRbeta CDR3 regions were amplified from genomic DNA by means of the immunoSEQ Assay, a bias-controlled multiplex PCR. Under the source paper's analysis protocol: Within the assay, amplification of reference gene primers was used to estimate how many nucleated cells each sample contained. To quantify the absolute abundance of each unique TCRbeta CDR3 rearrangement, sequence reads were collapsed and filtered. For each sample, productive Simpson clonality was calculated by taking the square root of Simpson's diversity index across productive rearrangements. In its TCRdb copy, this immuneACCESS table keeps in-frame sequences only and misses some clones. Where compared with another copy, unresolved V genes explain less than half of these, and the others have no known cause. V and J calls and clone size come straight from that table; D and trimming were deduced from the DNA. A total of some 37,000 clones appear in this sample, 90% of them only once. More than 4% of the sample is held by the ten biggest clonotypes.

Whole blood was collected in K2EDTA tubes by collaborating institutions according to the institutions' own protocols. Collaborator samples were shipped for TCRbeta analysis as frozen whole blood, isolated PBMCs, or DNA extracted from either sample type. Recombination joined TRBV19 with TRBJ1-5, with TRBD1 tentatively as D gene (5 bases match). The TCR sequence derives from a human donor in a cohort sampled during active COVID-19. The material sequenced was peripheral blood. Read as DNA, the sequence is TGTGCCAGTAACCCATCAGGGTCGGGTCAGCCCCAGCATTTT. The encoded protein is CASNPSGSGQPQHF.